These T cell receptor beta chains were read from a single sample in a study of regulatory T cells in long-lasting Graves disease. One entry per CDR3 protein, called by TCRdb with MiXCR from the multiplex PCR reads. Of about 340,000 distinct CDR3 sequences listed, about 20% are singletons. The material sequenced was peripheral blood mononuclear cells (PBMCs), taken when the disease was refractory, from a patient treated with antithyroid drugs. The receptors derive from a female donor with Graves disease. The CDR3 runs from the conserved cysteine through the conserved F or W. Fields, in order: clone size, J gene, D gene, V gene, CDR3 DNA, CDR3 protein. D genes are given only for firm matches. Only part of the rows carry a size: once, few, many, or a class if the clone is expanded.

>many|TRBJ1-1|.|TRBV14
TGTGCCAGCAGCCAACCGATGGGGGGTCGGACTGAAGCTTTCTTT
CASSQPMGGRTEAFF
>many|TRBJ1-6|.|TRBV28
TGTGCCAGCAGTTTACAGGGATATAATTCACCCCTCCACTTT
CASSLQGYNSPLHF
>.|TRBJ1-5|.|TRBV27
TGTGCCAGCAGTTTAGGAAGAACCAGCAATCAGCCCCAGCATTTT
CASSLGRTSNQPQHF
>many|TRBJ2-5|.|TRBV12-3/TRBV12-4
TGTGCCAGCAGTTTCGGGCCCGAAGAGACCCAGTACTTC
CASSFGPEETQYF
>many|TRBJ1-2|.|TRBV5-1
TGCGCCAGCAGCGACAGGCAGGGGCTTAACTATGGCTACACCTTC
CASSDRQGLNYGYTF
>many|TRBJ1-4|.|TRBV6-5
TGTGCCAGCAGTTACCGAACGGAAAATGAAAAACTGTTTTTT
CASSYRTENEKLFF
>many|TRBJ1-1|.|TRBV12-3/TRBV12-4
TGTGCCAGCAGTTTAGGGGACAACCTAGAAGCTTTCTTT
CASSLGDNLEAFF
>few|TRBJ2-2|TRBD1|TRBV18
TGTGCCAGCTCACCACTCGGGACAGGGGGCTCCGGGGAGCTGTTTTTT
CASSPLGTGGSGELFF
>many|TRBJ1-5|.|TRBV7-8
TGTGCCAGCAGCTTCTCCGGGCCCAGTCCATATCAGCCCCAGCATTTT
CASSFSGPSPYQPQHF
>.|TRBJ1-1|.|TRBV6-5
TGTGCCAGCAGTTACTCGAGGCCGGGACATTCGGCTTTCTTT
CASSYSRPGHSAFF
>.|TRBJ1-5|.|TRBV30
TGTGCCTGGAGTCACGGGGCGAGGGGCAATCAGCCCCAGCATTTT
CAWSHGARGNQPQHF
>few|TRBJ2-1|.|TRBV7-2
TGTGCCAGCAGCCGCTCAGCCGGGGACAATGAGCAGTTCTTC
CASSRSAGDNEQFF
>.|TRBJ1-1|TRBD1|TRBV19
TGTGCCAGTAGTATCCCGGGACAGTTGAACACTGAAGCTTTCTTT
CASSIPGQLNTEAFF
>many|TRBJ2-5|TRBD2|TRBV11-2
TGTGCCAGCGACAGAGGTCAAGCGGGGGAGACCCAGTACTTC
CASDRGQAGETQYF
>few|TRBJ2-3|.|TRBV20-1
TGCAGTGCTAGATCCTTAACCGATACGCAGTATTTT
CSARSLTDTQYF
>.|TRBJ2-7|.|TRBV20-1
TGCAGTGCTAAACAGTTCAGGGGATTTACCTACGAGCAGTACTTC
CSAKQFRGFTYEQYF
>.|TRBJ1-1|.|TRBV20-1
TGCAGTGCTAGAGATCGCGGGGCTTTT
CSARDRGAF
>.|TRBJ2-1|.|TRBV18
TGTGCCAGCTCACCAGGGCAGGGCATGGACAATGAGCAGTTCTTC
CASSPGQGMDNEQFF
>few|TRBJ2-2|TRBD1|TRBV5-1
TGCGCCAGCAGCCTGCGACAGGGAACCGGGGAGCTGTTTTTT
CASSLRQGTGELFF
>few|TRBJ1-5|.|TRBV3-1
TGTGCCAGCAGCCAAGAGTATATAGGTGATAGCAATCAGCCCCAGCATTTT
CASSQEYIGDSNQPQHF
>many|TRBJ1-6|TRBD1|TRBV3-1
TGTGCCAGCAGCCAACCAGGGGGACATTCACCCCTCCACTTT
CASSQPGGHSPLHF
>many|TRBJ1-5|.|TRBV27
TGTGCCAGCAGTCGCGGTTGGAATAATCAGCCCCAGCATTTT
CASSRGWNNQPQHF
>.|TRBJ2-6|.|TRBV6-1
TGTGCCAGCAGAAGAAGACAGTCATACTCTGGGGCCAACGTCCTGACTTTC
CASRRRQSYSGANVLTF